The clone carrying this T cell receptor beta chain was detected only once. These data originate in a study of cytomegalovirus exposure and HLA in healthy donors. Study information: The use of the same platform for the approximately 130 validation repertoires and the 600 to 800 first-cohort repertoires was reported by a later analysis.

Data came from immunoSEQ multiplex PCR; TCRdb stores just in-frame clones and leaves some out. The sample holds approximately 300,000 clones; about nine tenths are singletons and the top ten take more than 0.8%. This clonotype was obtained from a woman between 18 and 30 years old in good health and CMV-seronegative. Sequencing input: PBMCs.

This chain's CDR3 is CASGLGPIEGQSDTGELFF. CDR3 nucleotide sequence: TGTGCTAGTGGTTTGGGGCCAATCGAAGGACAGAGTGACACCGGGGAGCTGTTTTTT. The chain carries TRBV12-5 and TRBJ2-2; D may be TRBD1 (6 bases). CDR1 and CDR2 (germline): LGHNT, FRNRAP. The CDR3 loop spans 19 amino acids. V was pared by 1 base and J by 3 bases, with 21 bases between.